The 15 T cell receptor beta chains reported below all come from one sample, sequenced in a study of shared clonotypes between healthy human individuals (dated by TCRdb to 2020 to 2021). The method behind the library was the immunoSEQ multiplex PCR assay. Entries here come from immuneACCESS through TCRdb and include only in-frame sequences with V and J called. Some clones fail to appear in such tables; in the studies checked, an unresolved V gene covers under half of the shortfall, and the cause of the remainder is unknown. A total of some 1,600,000 clones appear in this sample, 95% to 99% of them only once. Around 0.47% of the sample is taken by the ten largest. Sequenced sample: naive CD4+ T cells sorted from blood. Read against the paper, the sample's cell subset or site label means: CD45RA+ positively selected. All receptors derive from a man aged 30 to 45 in good health.

The chain is built from TRBV9 and TRBJ2-1, with unresolved D. The CDR3 covers 16 residues. V lost 0 bases and J lost 1, with 11 bases in between. Looked up from germline, CDR1 is SGDLS and CDR2 is YYNGEE. DNA for the CDR3: TGTGCCAGCAGCGTAGAGGTGACACAATCCTACAATGAGCAGTTCTTC. Its translation is CASSVEVTQSYNEQFF.

The chain carries TRBV4-2 and TRBJ1-2, with a weak D call TRBD1 (5 bases). There are 15 residues in the CDR3. Between the trimmed V and J ends, which lost 4 bases and 3 bases, there was a span of 15 bases. Germline V gene sequence: CDR1 LGHNA, CDR2 YNFKEQ. As DNA, the CDR3 is TGTGCCAGCAGCCCCCAACAGGAGACCCACTATGGCTACACCTTC. This gives the protein CASSPQQETHYGYTF.

This clone appeared once. In the same sample, other DNA sequences code for this CDR3. The V and J genes are TRBV2 and TRBJ2-7, with 9 bases that match TRBD1. This CDR3 contains 13 residues. V trimming: 6 bases; J trimming: 3 bases; junction bases outside the gene matches: 3. Germline CDR1 is SNHLY and CDR2 is FYNNEI. CDR3 in DNA: TGTGCCAGCAGAGGGACAGGGAGCTACGAGCAGTACTTC. Its translation: CASRGTGSYEQYF.

The rearrangement links TRBV7-4 to TRBJ2-3; no clear D. The V gene lost 3 bases and the J gene lost 2 bases, with 12 bases spanning the gap. There are 15 residues in the CDR3. Germline V gene lookup returns CDR1 SGHVT and CDR2 SQSDAQ. Written as DNA, the CDR3 is TGTGCCAGCAGCTTGAACGGCACCAACACAGATACGCAGTATTTT. Translated: CASSLNGTNTDTQYF.

The chain has TRBV7-9 and TRBJ2-1; 13 bases match TRBD2. CDR1 is SEHNR and CDR2 is FQNEAQ in the germline V gene (reference sequence). After removal of 5 bases from V and 0 bases from J, the junction contained 10 bases not matched to a gene. The CDR3 has 19 amino acids. For the CDR3, the DNA is TGTGCCAGCAGCGTGCCCGGGACTAGCGGGGCCTACTCCTACAATGAGCAGTTCTTC. Translation: CASSVPGTSGAYSYNEQFF.

The chain combines TRBV4-3 with TRBJ2-1; TRBD2 agrees at 8 bases. This CDR3 spans 14 amino acids. With 4 bases clipped from V and 8 bases from J, the junction kept 7 bases outside the gene matches. Germline V gene sequence: CDR1 LGHNA, CDR2 YSLEER. The CDR3 loop reads CASSRRGRRDEQFF. For the CDR3, the DNA is TGCGCCAGCAGCCGGCGCGGGAGGAGGGATGAGCAGTTCTTC.

The chain couples TRBV2 to TRBJ1-1; D remains unclear. The ends were cut back, 5 bases at V and 2 bases at J, with 9 bases in the middle. The CDR3 contains 13 residues. Germline V gene lookup returns CDR1 SNHLY and CDR2 FYNNEI. The CDR3 reads CASSFGSNTEAFF. As DNA, the CDR3 is TGTGCCAGCAGTTTCGGGAGTAACACTGAAGCTTTCTTT.

The chain joins TRBV6-4 to TRBJ2-3, with D unclear. Trimming cost V 9 bases and J 5 bases, with 12 bases left between them. Looked up from germline, CDR1 is MRHNA and CDR2 is SNTAGT. The CDR3 is 12 amino acids. The CDR3 spells CASSLVGDTQYF. For the CDR3, the DNA is TGTGCCAGTTCTCTAGTGGGAGATACGCAGTATTTT.

V usage is TRBV7-2 and J usage is TRBJ2-5, with D perhaps matching TRBD1 or TRBD2 (5 bases each). The V gene's germline CDR1 is SGHTA and CDR2 FQGNSA. The V and J ends lost 8 bases and 4 bases respectively, with 11 bases between them. CDR3 length: 12 amino acids. CDR3 in DNA: TGTGCCAGCCGGCCTGGGGGAGAGACCCAGTACTTC. Amino acid sequence: CASRPGGETQYF.

This clone was seen once. The chain employs TRBV9 and TRBJ2-7; 8 bases map to TRBD1. The CDR3 loop spans 15 amino acids. V lost 4 bases, J lost 0 bases, and 6 bases stayed unmatched. The germline CDR1 and CDR2 sequences are SGDLS and YYNGEE. Here the CDR3 DNA reads TGTGCCAGCAGCCCAGGGACAGGCCCCTCCTACGAGCAGTACTTC. This codes for CASSPGTGPSYEQYF. Variable domain in full (rest from reference TRBV9 and TRBJ2-7): DSGVTQTPKHLITATGQRVTLRCSPRSGDLSVYWYQQSLDQGLQFLIQYYNGEERAKGNILERFSAQQFPDLHSELNLSSLELGDSALYFCASSPGTGPSYEQYFGPGTRLTVT.

The chain is built from TRBV28 and TRBJ2-7, with 10 bases fitting TRBD1. This CDR3 is built from 14 residues. Germline CDR1 and CDR2: MDHEN and SYDVKM. Trimming at V came to 6 bases and at J to 4 bases, leaving 6 bases not matched to a gene. CDR3 in DNA: TGTGCCAGCAGGGGACAGGGGAATAGGTACGAGCAGTACTTC. Residues: CASRGQGNRYEQYF.

This clone has a single count. The V gene is TRBV4-3, the J gene TRBJ1-5, with a weak D call TRBD1 (6 bases). This CDR3 has 15 amino acids. Germline values: CDR1 LGHNA, CDR2 YSLEER. V dropped 2 bases and J dropped 4 bases, with 12 bases sitting between them. The CDR3: CASSQNAQGNQPQHF. DNA for the CDR3: TGCGCCAGCAGCCAAAATGCGCAGGGGAATCAGCCCCAGCATTTT.

This CDR3 reads CASSSPGQDNYGYTF. As DNA, the CDR3 is TGTGCCAGCAGCTCTCCGGGACAAGATAACTATGGCTACACCTTC. The chain links TRBV7-9 to TRBJ1-2, with D perhaps TRBD1 (6 bases). CDR1 and CDR2 from the germline V gene are SEHNR and FQNEAQ (reference sequence). The CDR3 has 15 amino acids. V was trimmed by 4 bases and J by 1 base, leaving 13 bases between them.

The V gene is TRBV4-3, the J gene TRBJ2-1, with 12 bases that match TRBD2. The germline V gene has CDR1 LGHNA and CDR2 YSLEER. The CDR3 covers 17 residues. V was clipped by 0 bases and J by 6 bases; unmatched bases: 6. The CDR3 region is CASSQDLLAGGINEQFF. CDR3 bases: TGCGCCAGCAGCCAAGATCTTCTAGCGGGAGGGATCAATGAGCAGTTCTTC.

This clone was detected only once. The chain recombines TRBV4-1 with TRBJ1-1; 7 nucleotides line up with TRBD1. This CDR3 contains 16 residues. The J segment lost 1 base and the V segment lost 1 base, leaving 6 bases of the junction unmatched. CDR1 MGHRA and CDR2 YSYEKL come from the germline V gene. The DNA for the CDR3 is TGCGCCAGCAGCCAAGGATCACAGGGGACGAACACTGAAGCTTTCTTT. Translating gives CASSQGSQGTNTEAFF.